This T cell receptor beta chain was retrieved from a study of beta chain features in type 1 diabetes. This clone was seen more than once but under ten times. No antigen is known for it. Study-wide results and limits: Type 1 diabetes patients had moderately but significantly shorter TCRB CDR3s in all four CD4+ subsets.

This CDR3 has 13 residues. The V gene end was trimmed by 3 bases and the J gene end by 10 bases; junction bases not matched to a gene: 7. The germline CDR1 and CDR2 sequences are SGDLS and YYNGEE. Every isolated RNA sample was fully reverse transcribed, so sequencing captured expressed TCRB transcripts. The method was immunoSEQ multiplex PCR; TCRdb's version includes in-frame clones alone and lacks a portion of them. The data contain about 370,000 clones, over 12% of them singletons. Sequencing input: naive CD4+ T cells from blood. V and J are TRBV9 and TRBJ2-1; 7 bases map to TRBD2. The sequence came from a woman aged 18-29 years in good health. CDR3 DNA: TGTGCCAGCAGCGCTCGACCAGCGGGGGAGCAGTTCTTC. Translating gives CASSARPAGEQFF.